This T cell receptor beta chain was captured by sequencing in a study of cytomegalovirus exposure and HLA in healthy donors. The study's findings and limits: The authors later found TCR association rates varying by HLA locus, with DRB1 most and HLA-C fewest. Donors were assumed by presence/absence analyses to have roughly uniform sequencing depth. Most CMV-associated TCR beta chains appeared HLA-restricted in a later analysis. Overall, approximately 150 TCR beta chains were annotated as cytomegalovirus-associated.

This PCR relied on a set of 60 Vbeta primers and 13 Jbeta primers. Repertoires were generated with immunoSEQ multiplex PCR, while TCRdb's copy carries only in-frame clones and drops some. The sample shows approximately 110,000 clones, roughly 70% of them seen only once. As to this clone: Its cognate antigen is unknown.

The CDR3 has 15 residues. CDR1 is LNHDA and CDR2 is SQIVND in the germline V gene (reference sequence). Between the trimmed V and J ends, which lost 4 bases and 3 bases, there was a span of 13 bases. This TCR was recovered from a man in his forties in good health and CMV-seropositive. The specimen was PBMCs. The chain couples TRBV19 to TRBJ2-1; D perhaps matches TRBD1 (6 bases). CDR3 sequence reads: CASSTGATLYNEQFF. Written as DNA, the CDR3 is TGTGCCAGTAGTACAGGGGCTACTCTCTACAATGAGCAGTTCTTC.